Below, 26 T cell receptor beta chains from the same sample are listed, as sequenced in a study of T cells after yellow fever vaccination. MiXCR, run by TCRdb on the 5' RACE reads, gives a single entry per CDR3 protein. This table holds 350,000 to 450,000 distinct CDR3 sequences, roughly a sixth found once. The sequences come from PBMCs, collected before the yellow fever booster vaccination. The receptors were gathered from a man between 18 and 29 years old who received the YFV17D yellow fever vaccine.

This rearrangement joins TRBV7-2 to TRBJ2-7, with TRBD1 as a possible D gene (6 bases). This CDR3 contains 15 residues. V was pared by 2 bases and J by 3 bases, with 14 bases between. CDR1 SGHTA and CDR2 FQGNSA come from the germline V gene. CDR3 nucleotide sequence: TGTGCCAGCAGCTTATCGCCAGGGACAAGCTACGAGCAGTACTTC. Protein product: CASSLSPGTSYEQYF.

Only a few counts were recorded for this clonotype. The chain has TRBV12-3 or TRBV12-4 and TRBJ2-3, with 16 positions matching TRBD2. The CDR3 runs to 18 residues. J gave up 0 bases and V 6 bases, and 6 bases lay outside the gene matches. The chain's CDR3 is CASRYPGLAGGSTDTQYF. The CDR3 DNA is TGTGCCAGCAGATATCCGGGACTAGCGGGGGGGAGCACAGATACGCAGTATTTT.

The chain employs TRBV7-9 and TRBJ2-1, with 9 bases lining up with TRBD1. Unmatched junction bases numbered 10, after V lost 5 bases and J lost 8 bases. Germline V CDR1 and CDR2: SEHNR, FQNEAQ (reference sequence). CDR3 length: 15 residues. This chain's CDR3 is CASSPTGGAGDEQFF. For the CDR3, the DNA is TGTGCCAGCAGCCCCACAGGGGGCGCGGGGGATGAGCAGTTCTTC.

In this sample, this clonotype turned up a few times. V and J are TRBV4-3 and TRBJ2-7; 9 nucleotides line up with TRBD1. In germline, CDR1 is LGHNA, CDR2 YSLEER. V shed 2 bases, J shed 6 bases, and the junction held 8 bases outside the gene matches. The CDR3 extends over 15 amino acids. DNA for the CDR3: TGCGCCAGCAGCCAACGTCCCGGGACAGGGTTCGAGCAGTACTTC. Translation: CASSQRPGTGFEQYF.

The CDR3 DNA follows: TGTGCCAGCAGCCAAGGTCTGGGGCAGTCTCCAGAAGGAGAGACCCAGTACTTC. It specifies CASSQGLGQSPEGETQYF. This chain links TRBV4-2 with TRBJ2-5; D may be TRBD1 (5 bases). The germline gives CDR1 LGHNA, CDR2 YNFKEQ. V was cut by 1 base and J by 4 bases, with 22 bases left in between. CDR3 length: 18 amino acids.

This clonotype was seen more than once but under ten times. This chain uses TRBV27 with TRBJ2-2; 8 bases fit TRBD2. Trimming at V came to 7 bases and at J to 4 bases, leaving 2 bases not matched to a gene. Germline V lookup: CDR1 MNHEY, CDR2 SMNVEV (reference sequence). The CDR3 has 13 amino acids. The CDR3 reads CASKRGGTGELFF. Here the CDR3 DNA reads TGTGCCAGCAAACGGGGGGGCACCGGGGAGCTGTTTTTT.

CDR3 in amino acids: CASSEPSGTERSFGYGYTF. The CDR3 region has the DNA TGTGCCAGCAGTGAACCCTCCGGGACAGAAAGGAGTTTCGGTTATGGCTACACCTTC. The rearrangement links TRBV25-1 to TRBJ1-2; TRBD1 matches at 7 bases. The CDR3 extends over 19 amino acids. Germline V gene sequence: CDR1 MGHDK, CDR2 SYGVNS. Trimming cost V 2 bases and J 5 bases; bases outside gene matches: 20.

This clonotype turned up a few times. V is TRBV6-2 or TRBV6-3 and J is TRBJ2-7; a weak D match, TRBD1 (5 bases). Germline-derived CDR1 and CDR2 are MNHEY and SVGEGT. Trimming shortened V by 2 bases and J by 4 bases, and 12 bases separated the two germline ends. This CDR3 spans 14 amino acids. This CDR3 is CASSYARDLYEQYF. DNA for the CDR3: TGTGCCAGCAGTTACGCCAGGGATCTTTACGAGCAGTACTTC.

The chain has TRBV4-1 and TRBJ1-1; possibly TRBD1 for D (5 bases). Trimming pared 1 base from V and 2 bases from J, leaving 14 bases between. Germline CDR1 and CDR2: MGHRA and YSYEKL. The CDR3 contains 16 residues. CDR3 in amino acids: CASSQGRSRDNTEAFF. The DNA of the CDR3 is TGCGCCAGCAGCCAAGGCCGTAGCAGGGACAACACTGAAGCTTTCTTT.

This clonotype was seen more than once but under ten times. The DNA for the CDR3 is TGTGCCAGCAGTCCTCGATGGACCCAGTACTTC. Translation: CASSPRWTQYF. This chain joins TRBV12-3 or TRBV12-4 and TRBJ2-5; the D is unclear. The CDR3 covers 11 residues. Trimming stripped 5 bases from V and 7 bases from J, with 8 bases between.

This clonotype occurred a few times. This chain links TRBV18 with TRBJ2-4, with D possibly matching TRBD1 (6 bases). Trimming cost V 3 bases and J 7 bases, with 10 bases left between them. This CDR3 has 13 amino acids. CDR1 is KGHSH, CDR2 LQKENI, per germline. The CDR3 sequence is CASSPRDRNIQYF. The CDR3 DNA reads TGTGCCAGCTCACCGAGAGACAGGAACATTCAGTACTTC.

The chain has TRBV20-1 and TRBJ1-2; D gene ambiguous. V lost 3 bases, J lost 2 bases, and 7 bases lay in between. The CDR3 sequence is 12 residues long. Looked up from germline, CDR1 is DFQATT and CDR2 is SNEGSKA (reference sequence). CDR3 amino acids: CSARNGNYGYTF. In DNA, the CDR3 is TGCAGTGCTAGGAACGGGAACTATGGCTACACCTTC.

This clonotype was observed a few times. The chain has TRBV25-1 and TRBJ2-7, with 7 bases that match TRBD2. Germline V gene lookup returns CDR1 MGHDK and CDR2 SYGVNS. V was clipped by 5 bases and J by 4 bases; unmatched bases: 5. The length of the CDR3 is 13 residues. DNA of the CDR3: TGTGCCAGCAGTTGGGGAGGGTGTTACGAGCAGTACGTC. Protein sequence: CASSWGGCYEQYV.

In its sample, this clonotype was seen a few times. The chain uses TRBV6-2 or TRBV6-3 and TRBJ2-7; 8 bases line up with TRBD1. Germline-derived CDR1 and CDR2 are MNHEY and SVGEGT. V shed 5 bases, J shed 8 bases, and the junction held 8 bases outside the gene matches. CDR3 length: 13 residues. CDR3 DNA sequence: TGTGCCAGCAGTCGGGAGACAGGGGTTAAGCAGTACTTC. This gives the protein CASSRETGVKQYF.

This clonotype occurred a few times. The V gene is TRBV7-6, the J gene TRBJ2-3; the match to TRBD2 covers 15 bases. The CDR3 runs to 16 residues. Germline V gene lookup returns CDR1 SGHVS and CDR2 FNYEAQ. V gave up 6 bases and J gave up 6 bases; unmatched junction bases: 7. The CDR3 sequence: CASSSAGTSGGDTQYF. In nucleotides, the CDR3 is TGTGCCAGCAGTTCGGCCGGGACTAGCGGGGGGGATACGCAGTATTTT.

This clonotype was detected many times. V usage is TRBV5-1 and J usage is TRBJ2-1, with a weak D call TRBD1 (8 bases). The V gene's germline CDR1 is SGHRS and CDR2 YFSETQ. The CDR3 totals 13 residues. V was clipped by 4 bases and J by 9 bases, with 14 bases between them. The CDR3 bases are TGCGCCAGCAGCGCGACAGGGGAGGGTGAGCAGTTCTTC. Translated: CASSATGEGEQFF.

The CDR3 loop is CASSADRVAHEQYV. The CDR3 coding sequence is TGTGCCAGCAGCGCAGACAGGGTTGCCCACGAGCAGTACGTC. The chain carries TRBV21-1 and TRBJ2-7; the table's D call of TRBD1 was not tested on the DNA. TRBV21-1 is listed as a pseudogene. CDR3 length: 14 residues.

The DNA for the CDR3 is TGCAGTGCTGATGGACAGGGGGTAAATCAGCCCCAGCATTTT. Protein: CSADGQGVNQPQHF. The J gene is TRBJ1-5, the V gene TRBV20-1, with 10 bases lining up with TRBD1. The V and J ends lost 5 bases and 4 bases, in that order; junction bases with no gene match: 5. The CDR3 is 14 amino acids. Germline CDR1 is DFQATT and CDR2 is SNEGSKA (reference sequence).

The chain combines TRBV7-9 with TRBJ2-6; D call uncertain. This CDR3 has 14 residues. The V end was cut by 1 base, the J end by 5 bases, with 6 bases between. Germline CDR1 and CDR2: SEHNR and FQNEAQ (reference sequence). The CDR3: CASSLVGWANVLTF. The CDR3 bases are TGTGCCAGCAGCTTAGTTGGGTGGGCCAACGTCCTGACTTTC.

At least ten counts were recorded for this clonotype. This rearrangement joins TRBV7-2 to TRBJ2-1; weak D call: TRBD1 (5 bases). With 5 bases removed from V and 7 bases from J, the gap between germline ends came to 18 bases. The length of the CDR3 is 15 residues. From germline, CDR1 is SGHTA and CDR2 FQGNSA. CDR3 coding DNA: TGTGCCAGCAGCCCCACCAGGGCCCAATCGAATGAGCAGTTCTTC. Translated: CASSPTRAQSNEQFF.

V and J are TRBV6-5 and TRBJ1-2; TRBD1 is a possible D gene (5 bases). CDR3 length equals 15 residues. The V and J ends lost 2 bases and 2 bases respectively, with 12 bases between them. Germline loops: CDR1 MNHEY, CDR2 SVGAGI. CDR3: CASSYGIGANYGYTF. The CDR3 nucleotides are TGTGCCAGCAGTTACGGGATCGGGGCCAACTATGGCTACACCTTC.

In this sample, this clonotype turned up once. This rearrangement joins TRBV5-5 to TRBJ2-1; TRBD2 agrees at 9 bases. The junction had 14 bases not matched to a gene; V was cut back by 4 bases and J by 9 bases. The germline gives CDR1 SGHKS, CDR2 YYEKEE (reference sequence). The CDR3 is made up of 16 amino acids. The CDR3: CASSPGLAGSWGEQFF. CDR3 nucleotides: TGTGCCAGCAGCCCCGGGCTAGCGGGGAGCTGGGGTGAGCAGTTCTTC. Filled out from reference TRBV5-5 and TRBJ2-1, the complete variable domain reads DAGVTQSPTHLIKTRGQQVTLRCSPISGHKSVSWYQQVLGQGPQFIFQYYEKEERGRGNFPDRFSARQFPNYSSELNVNALLLGDSALYLCASSPGLAGSWGEQFFGPGTRLTVL.

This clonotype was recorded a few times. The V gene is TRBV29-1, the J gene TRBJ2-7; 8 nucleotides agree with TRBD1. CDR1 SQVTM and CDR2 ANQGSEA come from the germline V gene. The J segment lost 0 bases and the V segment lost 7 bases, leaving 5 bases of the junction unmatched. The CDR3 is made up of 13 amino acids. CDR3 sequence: CSGGTGPSYEQYF. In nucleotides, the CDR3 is TGCAGCGGGGGGACAGGACCCTCCTACGAGCAGTACTTC.

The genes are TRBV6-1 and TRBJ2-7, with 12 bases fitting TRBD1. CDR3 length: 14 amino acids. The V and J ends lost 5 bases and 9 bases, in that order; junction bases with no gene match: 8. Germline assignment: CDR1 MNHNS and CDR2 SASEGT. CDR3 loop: CASSIRDRGLGQYF. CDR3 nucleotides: TGTGCCAGCAGTATCCGGGACAGGGGGCTAGGGCAGTACTTC.

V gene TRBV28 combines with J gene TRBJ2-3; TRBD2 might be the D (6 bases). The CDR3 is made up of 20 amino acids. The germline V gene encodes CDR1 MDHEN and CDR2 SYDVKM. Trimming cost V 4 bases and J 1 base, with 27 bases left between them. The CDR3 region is CASSSTGQRSRRGGTDTQYF. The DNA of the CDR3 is TGTGCCAGCAGTTCAACCGGGCAAAGAAGCAGGCGGGGTGGCACAGATACGCAGTATTTT. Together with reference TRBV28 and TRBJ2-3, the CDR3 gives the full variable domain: DVKVTQSSRYLVKRTGEKVFLECVQDMDHENMFWYRQDPGLGLRLIYFSYDVKMKEKGDIPEGYSVSREKKERFSLILESASTNQTSMYLCASSSTGQRSRRGGTDTQYFGPGTRLTVL.

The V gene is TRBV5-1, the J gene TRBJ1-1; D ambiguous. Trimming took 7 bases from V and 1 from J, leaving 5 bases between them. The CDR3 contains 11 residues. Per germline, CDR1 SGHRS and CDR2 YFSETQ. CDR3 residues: CASLGNTEAFF. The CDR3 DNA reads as TGCGCCAGCCTAGGGAACACTGAAGCTTTCTTT.